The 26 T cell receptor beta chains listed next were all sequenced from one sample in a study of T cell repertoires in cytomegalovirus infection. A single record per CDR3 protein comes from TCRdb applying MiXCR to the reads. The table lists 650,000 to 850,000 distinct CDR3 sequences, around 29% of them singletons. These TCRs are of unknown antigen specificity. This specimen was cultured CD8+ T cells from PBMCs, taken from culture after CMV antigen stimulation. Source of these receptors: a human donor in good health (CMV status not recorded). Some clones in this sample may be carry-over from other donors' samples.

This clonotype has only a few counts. CDR3 sequence reads: CSVETPTGEWVYEQFF. CDR3 bases: TGCAGCGTTGAGACCCCGACAGGGGAGTGGGTATATGAGCAGTTCTTC. V gene TRBV29-1 combines with J gene TRBJ2-1; TRBD1 aligns across 8 bases. Germline lookup yields CDR1 SQVTM and CDR2 ANQGSEA. The CDR3 is 16 residues long. With V trimmed by 3 bases and J by 8 bases, 15 bases remained unmatched.

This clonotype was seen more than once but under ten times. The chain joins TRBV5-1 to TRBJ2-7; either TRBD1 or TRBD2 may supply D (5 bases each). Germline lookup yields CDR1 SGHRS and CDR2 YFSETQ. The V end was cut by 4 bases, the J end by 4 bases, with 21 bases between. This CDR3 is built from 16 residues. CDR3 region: CASSQFLRDGFYEQYF. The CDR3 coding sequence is TGCGCCAGCAGCCAGTTTCTCCGGGACGGATTTTACGAGCAGTACTTC.

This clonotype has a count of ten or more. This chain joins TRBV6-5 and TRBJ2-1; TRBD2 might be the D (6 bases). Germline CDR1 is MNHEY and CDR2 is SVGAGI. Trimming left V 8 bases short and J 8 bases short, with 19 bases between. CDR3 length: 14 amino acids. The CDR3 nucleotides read TGTGCCAGCGCTGGGGTGAGCGGGTGGGATGAGCAGTTCTTC. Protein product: CASAGVSGWDEQFF.

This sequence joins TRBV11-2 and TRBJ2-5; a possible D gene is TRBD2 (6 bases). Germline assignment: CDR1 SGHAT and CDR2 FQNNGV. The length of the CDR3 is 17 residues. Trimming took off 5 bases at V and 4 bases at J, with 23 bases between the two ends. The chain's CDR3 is CASSINAQGGLGETQYF. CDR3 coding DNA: TGTGCCAGCAGCATCAACGCTCAGGGAGGACTTGGAGAGACCCAGTACTTC.

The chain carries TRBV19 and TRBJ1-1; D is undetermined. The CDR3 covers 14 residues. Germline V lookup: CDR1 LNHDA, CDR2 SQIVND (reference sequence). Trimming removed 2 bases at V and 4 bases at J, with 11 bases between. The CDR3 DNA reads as TGTGCCAGTAGTATAAATCCGGGGTCCACTGAAGCTTTCTTT. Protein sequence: CASSINPGSTEAFF.

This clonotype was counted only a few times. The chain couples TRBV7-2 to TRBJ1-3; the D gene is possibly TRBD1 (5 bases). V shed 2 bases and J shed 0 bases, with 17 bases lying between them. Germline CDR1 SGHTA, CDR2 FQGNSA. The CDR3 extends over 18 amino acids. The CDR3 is CASSLPRDVRISGNTIYF. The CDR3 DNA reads TGTGCCAGCAGCTTACCGAGGGACGTTAGAATCTCTGGAAACACCATATATTTT.

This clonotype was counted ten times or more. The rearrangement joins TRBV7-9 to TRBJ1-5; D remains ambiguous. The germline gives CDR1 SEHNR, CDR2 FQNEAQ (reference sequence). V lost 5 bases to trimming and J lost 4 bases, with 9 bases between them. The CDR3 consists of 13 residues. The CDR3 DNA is TGTGCCAGCAGCCCCGACCGGAATCAGCCCCAGCATTTT. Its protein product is CASSPDRNQPQHF. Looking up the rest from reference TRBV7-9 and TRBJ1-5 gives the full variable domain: DTGVSQNPRHKITKRGQNVTFRCDPISEHNRLYWYRQTLGQGPEFLTYFQNEAQLEKSRLLSDRFSAERPKGSFSTLEIQRTEQGDSAMYLCASSPDRNQPQHFGDGTRLSIL.

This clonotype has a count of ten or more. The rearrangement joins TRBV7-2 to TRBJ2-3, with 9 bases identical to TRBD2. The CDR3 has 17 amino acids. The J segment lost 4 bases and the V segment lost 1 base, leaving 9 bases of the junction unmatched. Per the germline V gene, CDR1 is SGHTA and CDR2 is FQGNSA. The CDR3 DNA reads TGTGCCAGCAGCTTAGAGGGGCGGGGGGGCCGGGCAGATACGCAGTATTTT. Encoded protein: CASSLEGRGGRADTQYF.

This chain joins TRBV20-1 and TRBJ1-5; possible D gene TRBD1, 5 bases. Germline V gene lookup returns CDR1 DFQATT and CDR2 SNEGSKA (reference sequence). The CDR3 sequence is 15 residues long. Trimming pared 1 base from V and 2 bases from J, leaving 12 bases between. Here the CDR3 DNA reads TGCAGTGCTAGAGTGCAGGGATATGGCAATCAGCCCCAGCATTTT. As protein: CSARVQGYGNQPQHF.

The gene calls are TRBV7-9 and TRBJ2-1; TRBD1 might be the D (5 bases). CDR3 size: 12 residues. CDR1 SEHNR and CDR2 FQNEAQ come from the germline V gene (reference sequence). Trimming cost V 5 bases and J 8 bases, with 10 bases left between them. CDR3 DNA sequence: TGTGCCAGCAGCCACGACAGCGATGAGCAGTTCTTC. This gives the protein CASSHDSDEQFF.

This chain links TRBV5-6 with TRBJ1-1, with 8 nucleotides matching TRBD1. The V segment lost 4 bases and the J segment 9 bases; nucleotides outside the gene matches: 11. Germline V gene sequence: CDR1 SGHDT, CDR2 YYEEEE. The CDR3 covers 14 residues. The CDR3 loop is CASSQGTGGLKAFF. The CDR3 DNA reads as TGTGCCAGCAGCCAAGGGACAGGCGGTCTAAAAGCTTTCTTT. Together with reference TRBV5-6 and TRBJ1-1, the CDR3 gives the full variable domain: DAGVTQSPTHLIKTRGQQVTLRCSPKSGHDTVSWYQQALGQGPQFIFQYYEEEERQRGNFPDRFSGHQFPNYSSELNVNALLLGDSALYLCASSQGTGGLKAFFGQGTRLTVV.

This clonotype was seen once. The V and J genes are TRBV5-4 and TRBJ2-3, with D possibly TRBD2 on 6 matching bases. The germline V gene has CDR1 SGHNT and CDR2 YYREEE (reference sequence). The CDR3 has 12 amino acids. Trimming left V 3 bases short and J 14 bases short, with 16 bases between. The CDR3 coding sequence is TGTGCCAGCAGCTCCCGGGACTCCCGGGCGTATTTT. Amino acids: CASSSRDSRAYF.

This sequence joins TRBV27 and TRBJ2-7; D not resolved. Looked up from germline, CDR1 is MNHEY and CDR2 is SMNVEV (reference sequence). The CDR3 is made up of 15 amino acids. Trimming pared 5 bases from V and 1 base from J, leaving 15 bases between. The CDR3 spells CASSASLGLSYEQYF. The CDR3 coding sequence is TGTGCCAGCAGTGCCTCATTAGGGTTGTCCTACGAGCAGTACTTC.

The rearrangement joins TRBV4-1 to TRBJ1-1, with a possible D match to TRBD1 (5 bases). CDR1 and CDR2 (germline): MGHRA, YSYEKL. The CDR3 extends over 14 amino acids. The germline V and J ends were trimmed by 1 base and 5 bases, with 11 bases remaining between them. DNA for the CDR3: TGCGCCAGCAGCCAAGGGGCAGGGAGTACTGAAGCTTTCTTT. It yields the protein CASSQGAGSTEAFF.

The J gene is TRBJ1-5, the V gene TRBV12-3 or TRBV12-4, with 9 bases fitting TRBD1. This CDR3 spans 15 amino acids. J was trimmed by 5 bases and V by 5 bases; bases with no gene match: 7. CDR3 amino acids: CASSPWDRVYQPQHF. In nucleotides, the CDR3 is TGTGCCAGCAGTCCGTGGGACAGGGTATATCAGCCCCAGCATTTT.

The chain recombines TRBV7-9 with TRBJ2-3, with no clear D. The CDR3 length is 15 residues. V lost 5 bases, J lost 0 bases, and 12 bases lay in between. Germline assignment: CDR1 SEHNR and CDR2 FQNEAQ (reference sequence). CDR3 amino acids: CASSTAVSSTDTQYF. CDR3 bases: TGTGCCAGCAGCACTGCAGTTTCTAGCACAGATACGCAGTATTTT.

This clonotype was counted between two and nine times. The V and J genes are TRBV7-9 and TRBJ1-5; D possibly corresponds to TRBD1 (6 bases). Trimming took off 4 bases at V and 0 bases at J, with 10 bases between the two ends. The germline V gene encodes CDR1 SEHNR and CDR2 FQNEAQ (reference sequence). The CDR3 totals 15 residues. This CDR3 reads CASSWGQYSNQPQHF. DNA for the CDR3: TGTGCCAGCAGCTGGGGGCAGTATAGCAATCAGCCCCAGCATTTT.

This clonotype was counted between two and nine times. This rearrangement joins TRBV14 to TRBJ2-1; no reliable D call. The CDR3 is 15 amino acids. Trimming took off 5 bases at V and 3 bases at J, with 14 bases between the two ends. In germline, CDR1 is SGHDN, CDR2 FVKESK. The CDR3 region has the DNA TGTGCCAGCAGCGACGGGTCTTCTCTCTACAATGAGCAGTTCTTC. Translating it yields CASSDGSSLYNEQFF. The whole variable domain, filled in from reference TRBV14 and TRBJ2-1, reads EAGVTQFPSHSVIEKGQTVTLRCDPISGHDNLYWYRRVMGKEIKFLLHFVKESKQDESGMPNNRFLAERTGGTYSTLKVQPAELEDSGVYFCASSDGSSLYNEQFFGPGTRLTVL.

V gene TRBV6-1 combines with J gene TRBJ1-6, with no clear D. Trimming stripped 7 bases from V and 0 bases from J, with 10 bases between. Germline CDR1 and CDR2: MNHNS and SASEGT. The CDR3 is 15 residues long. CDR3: CASKQLSSYNSPLHF. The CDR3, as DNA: TGTGCCAGCAAACAACTGAGCTCCTATAATTCACCCCTCCACTTT.

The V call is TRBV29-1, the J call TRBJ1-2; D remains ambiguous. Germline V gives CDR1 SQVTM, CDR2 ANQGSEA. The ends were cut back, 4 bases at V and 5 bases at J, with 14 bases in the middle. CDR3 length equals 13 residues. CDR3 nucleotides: TGCAGCGTTGTGGTGGCAGGCGAATATGGCTACACCTTC. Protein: CSVVVAGEYGYTF.

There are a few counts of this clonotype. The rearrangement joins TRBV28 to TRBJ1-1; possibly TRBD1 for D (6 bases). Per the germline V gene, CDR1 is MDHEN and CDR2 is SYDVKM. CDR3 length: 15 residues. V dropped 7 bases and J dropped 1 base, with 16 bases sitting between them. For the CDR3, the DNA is TGTGCCAGCATCCCTATAGGGGGAGGGAACACTGAAGCTTTCTTT. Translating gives CASIPIGGGNTEAFF.

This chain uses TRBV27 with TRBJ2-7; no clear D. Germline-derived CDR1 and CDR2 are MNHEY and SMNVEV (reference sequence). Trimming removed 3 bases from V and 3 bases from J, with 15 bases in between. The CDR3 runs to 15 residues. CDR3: CASSFYHPGGYEQYF. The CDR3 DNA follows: TGTGCCAGCAGTTTTTATCATCCCGGCGGCTACGAGCAGTACTTC.

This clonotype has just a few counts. DNA of the CDR3: TGTGCCAGCAGTTTAAGTCCCCCCCCCGGGGCCTACGAGCAGTACGTC. Its protein is CASSLSPPPGAYEQYV. This chain connects TRBV27 to TRBJ2-7; possible D gene TRBD2, 5 bases. The V end lost 2 bases, the J end lost 2 bases, and 16 bases lay between the germline ends. Per the germline V gene, CDR1 is MNHEY and CDR2 is SMNVEV (reference sequence). The CDR3 covers 16 residues.

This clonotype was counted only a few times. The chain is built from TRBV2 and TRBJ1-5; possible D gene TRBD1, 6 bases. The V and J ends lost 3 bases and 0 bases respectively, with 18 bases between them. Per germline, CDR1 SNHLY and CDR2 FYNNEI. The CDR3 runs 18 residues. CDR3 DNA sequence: TGTGCCAGCAGTGATGAAGGGGGGGCGATGGGTAGCAATCAGCCCCAGCATTTT. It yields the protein CASSDEGGAMGSNQPQHF.

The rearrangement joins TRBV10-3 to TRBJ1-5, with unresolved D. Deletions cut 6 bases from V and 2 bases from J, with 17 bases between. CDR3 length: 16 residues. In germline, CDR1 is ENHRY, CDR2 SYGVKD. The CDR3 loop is CAISPASSGGNQPQHF. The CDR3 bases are TGTGCCATCAGCCCGGCCTCCTCCGGCGGCAATCAGCCCCAGCATTTT.

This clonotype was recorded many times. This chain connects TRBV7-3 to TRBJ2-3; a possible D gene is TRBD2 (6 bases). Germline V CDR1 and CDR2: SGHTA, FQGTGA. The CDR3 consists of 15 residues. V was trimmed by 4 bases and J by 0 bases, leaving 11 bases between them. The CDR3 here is CASSSRDSSTDTQYF. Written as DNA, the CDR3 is TGTGCCAGCAGCTCCCGGGACTCTAGCACAGATACGCAGTATTTT. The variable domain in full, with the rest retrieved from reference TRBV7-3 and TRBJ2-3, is GAGVSQTPSNKVTEKGKYVELRCDPISGHTALYWYRQSLGQGPEFLIYFQGTGAADDSGLPNDRFFAVRPEGSVSTLKIQRTERGDSAVYLCASSSRDSSTDTQYFGPGTRLTVL.